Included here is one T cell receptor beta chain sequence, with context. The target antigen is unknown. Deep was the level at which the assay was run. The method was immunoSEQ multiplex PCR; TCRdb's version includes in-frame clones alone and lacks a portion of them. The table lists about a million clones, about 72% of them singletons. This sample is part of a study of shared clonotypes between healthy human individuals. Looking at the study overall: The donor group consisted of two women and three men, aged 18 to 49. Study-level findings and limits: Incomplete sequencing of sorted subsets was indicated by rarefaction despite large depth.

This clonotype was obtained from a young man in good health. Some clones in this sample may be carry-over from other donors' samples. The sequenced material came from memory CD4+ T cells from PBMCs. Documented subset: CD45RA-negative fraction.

The DNA of the CDR3 is TGTGCCAGCAGCAAAGTACGACTAGCGGGCTACTACGAGCAGTACTTC. Translation gives CASSKVRLAGYYEQYF. V gene TRBV21-1 combines with J gene TRBJ2-7; whether TRBD2, the table's D call, matches the DNA was not checked. TRBV21-1 is listed as a pseudogene. This CDR3 has 16 residues.